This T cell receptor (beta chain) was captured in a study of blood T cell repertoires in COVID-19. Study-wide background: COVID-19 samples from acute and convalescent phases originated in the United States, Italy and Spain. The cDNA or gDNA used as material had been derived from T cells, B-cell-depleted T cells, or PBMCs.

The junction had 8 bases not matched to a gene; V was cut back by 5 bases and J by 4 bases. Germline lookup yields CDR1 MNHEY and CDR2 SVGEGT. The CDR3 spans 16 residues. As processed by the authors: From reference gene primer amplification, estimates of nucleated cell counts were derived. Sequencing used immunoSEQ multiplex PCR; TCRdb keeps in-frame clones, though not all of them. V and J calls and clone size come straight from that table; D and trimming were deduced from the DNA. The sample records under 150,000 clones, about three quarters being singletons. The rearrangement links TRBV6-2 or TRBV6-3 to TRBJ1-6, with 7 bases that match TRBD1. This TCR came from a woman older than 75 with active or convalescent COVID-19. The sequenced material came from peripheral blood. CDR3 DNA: TGTGCCAGCAGTCCCCGGACAGGCGCTTATAATTCACCCCTCCACTTT. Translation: CASSPRTGAYNSPLHF.